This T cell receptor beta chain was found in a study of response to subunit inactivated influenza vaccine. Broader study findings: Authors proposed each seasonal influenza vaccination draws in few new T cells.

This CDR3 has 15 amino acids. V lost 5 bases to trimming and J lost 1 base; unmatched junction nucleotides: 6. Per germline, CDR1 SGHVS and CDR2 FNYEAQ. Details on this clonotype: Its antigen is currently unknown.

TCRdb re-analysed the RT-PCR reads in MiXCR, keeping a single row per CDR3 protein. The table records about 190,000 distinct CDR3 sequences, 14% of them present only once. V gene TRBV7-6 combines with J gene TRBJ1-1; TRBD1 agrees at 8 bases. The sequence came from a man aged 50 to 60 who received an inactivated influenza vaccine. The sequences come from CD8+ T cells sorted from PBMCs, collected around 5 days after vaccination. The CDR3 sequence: CASSPPGTGNTEAFF. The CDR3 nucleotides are TGTGCCAGCAGCCCTCCCGGGACAGGGAACACTGAAGCTTTCTTT.